This is a list of T cell receptor beta chains from one sample in a study of metastatic and nonmetastatic thyroid tumors. MiXCR reprocessed the PCR reads for TCRdb. The data hold about 33,000 clones, with approximately 17% observed a single time. The specimen was blood. The receptors stem from a female donor with papillary thyroid cancer or a benign thyroid nodule (not recorded which). Some clones in this sample may be carry-over from other donors' samples. Each CDR3 is given with its conserved first and last residue. A D gene is named only where the DNA matches it firmly. Rows may omit the clone size; those that give it use once, few, many or a size class.

j_call | clone_size | d_call | v_call | cdr3_aa | cdr3_nt
TRBJ2-1 | many | - | TRBV28 | CASTDSVTGQNEQFF | TGTGCCAGTACCGATTCCGTGACAGGACAAAATGAGCAGTTCTTC
TRBJ1-6 | - | TRBD1 | TRBV9 | CASSEMGQGNSPLHF | TGTGCCAGCAGCGAGATGGGACAGGGGAATTCACCCCTCCACTTT
TRBJ2-2 | many | - | TRBV27 | CASSPYTGELFF | TGTGCCAGCAGTCCCTACACCGGGGAGCTGTTTTTT
TRBJ2-2 | many | - | TRBV4-3 | CASSPMYTDTGELFF | TGCGCCAGCAGCCCGATGTACACCGACACCGGGGAGCTGTTTTTT
TRBJ2-7 | medium-sized | - | TRBV6-1 | CASSPLSVDEQYF | TGTGCCAGCAGTCCCCTAAGCGTGGACGAGCAGTACTTC
TRBJ2-5 | many | - | TRBV19 | CASSTGGWQTQYF | TGTGCCAGTAGTACGGGGGGCTGGCAGACCCAGTACTTC
TRBJ1-1 | - | - | TRBV4-3 | CASSQERGNTEAFF | TGCGCCAGCAGCCAAGAAAGGGGGAACACTGAAGCTTTCTTT
TRBJ1-1 | many | - | TRBV6-4 | CASGDDTAGKAFF | TGTGCCAGCGGTGACGATACAGCCGGCAAAGCTTTCTTT
TRBJ1-5 | - | - | TRBV19 | CASTLSGPGLLPLHF | TGTGCCAGTACTCTATCAGGCCCGGGGTTACTGCCCCTGCATTTT
TRBJ1-2 | medium-sized | - | TRBV30 | CAWSPGDHYGYTF | TGTGCCTGGAGCCCCGGGGATCACTATGGCTACACCTTC
TRBJ1-1 | - | - | TRBV18 | CASSPPVGGRRAFF | TGTGCCAGCTCACCACCGGTGGGGGGTCGGAGAGCTTTCTTT
TRBJ1-2 | - | - | TRBV7-9 | CASSSNNYGYTF | TGTGCCAGCAGCTCAAACAACTATGGCTACACATTC
TRBJ1-3 | many | - | TRBV7-2 | CASSPPRRPGLSGNTIYF | TGTGCCAGCAGCCCTCCAAGGCGGCCGGGCCTCTCTGGAAACACCATATATTTT
TRBJ2-7 | many | - | TRBV3-1 | CASSQNDGAYEQYF | TGTGCCAGCAGCCAAAATGATGGGGCCTACGAGCAGTACTTC
TRBJ2-1 | - | TRBD2 | TRBV20-1 | CSGGTSGENSYNEQFF | TGCAGTGGAGGGACTAGCGGGGAGAATTCCTACAATGAGCAGTTCTTC
TRBJ2-2 | - | - | TRBV4-2 | CASSQGSRTNTGELFF | TGTGCCAGCAGCCAAGGCAGCAGGACGAACACCGGGGAGCTGTTTTTT
TRBJ1-6 | many | - | TRBV10-3 | CAISEGPPAYNSPLHF | TGTGCCATCAGTGAAGGACCCCCTGCCTATAATTCACCCCTCCACTTT
TRBJ1-2 | medium-sized | - | TRBV6-1 | CASSERGSPAYGYTF | TGTGCCAGCAGTGAGCGGGGGAGCCCGGCCTATGGCTACACCTTC
TRBJ1-5 | - | TRBD1 | TRBV19 | CASSIEPTGMSGNQPQHF | TGTGCCAGTAGTATAGAGCCGACAGGGATGAGTGGCAATCAGCCCCAGCATTTT
TRBJ2-7 | - | TRBD1 | TRBV4-1 | CASSQPTGIDEQYF | TGCGCCAGCAGCCAACCGACAGGGATCGACGAGCAGTACTTC
TRBJ2-2 | many | TRBD1 | TRBV19 | CASSMTGYTGELFF | TGTGCCAGTAGTATGACAGGGTACACCGGGGAGCTGTTTTTT
TRBJ1-1 | many | - | TRBV12-3/TRBV12-4 | CASSPSPMGSRRTEAFF | TGTGCCAGCAGCCCCTCCCCTATGGGGTCTCGGCGCACTGAAGCTTTCTTT
TRBJ2-7 | medium-sized | - | TRBV28 | CASSLFGTTYEQYF | TGTGCCAGCAGTTTATTCGGGACCACCTACGAGCAGTACTTC
TRBJ1-2 | many | TRBD1 | TRBV3-1 | CASSQAGQGNYGYTF | TGTGCCAGCAGCCAGGCGGGACAGGGGAACTATGGCTACACCTTC
TRBJ2-1 | - | - | TRBV20-1 | CSASFRHERSYNEQFF | TGCAGTGCTAGCTTCAGACATGAACGGTCCTACAACGAGCAGTTCTTC
TRBJ2-7 | - | TRBD1 | TRBV5-1 | CASSLGTGDSYTYEQYF | TGCGCCAGCAGCCTCGGGACAGGGGACAGTTATACCTACGAGCAGTACTTC
TRBJ1-2 | many | - | TRBV20-1 | CSARNPTLDKANYGYTF | TGCAGTGCTAGAAATCCAACCCTGGACAAAGCTAACTATGGCTACACCTTC
TRBJ2-7 | few | TRBD1 | TRBV28 | CASNFLRQGPSEQYF | TGTGCCAGCAACTTTCTAAGACAGGGGCCAAGCGAGCAGTACTTC
TRBJ2-2 | many | TRBD1 | TRBV6-1 | CASSVGGDTGELFF | TGTGCCAGCAGTGTAGGGGGCGACACCGGGGAGCTGTTTTTT
TRBJ1-6 | many | TRBD1 | TRBV27 | CASSRPRDSYSPLHF | TGTGCCAGCAGCCGACCTAGGGACAGTTATTCACCCCTCCACTTT
TRBJ2-1 | many | - | TRBV11-2 | CASSLDKGTYNEQFF | TGTGCCAGCAGCCTGGACAAGGGAACCTACAATGAGCAGTTCTTC
TRBJ1-1 | few | - | TRBV6-5 | CASSYIRPWYTEAFF | TGTGCCAGCAGTTATATCCGGCCATGGTACACTGAAGCTTTCTTT
TRBJ2-7 | many | - | TRBV12-3/TRBV12-4 | CASSLVQGGGYEQYF | TGTGCCAGCAGTTTAGTGCAGGGGGGGGGGTACGAGCAGTACTTC
TRBJ1-4 | few | - | TRBV28 | CDISLEGRLNEKLFF | TGTGACATCAGTCTAGAGGGACGGCTTAATGAAAAACTGTTTTTT
TRBJ2-2 | many | - | TRBV20-1 | CSARDQRRGGTGELFF | TGCAGTGCTAGAGATCAAAGGAGGGGGGGGACCGGGGAGCTGTTTTTT
TRBJ1-2 | many | TRBD1 | TRBV7-2 | CASSSRVRGQDYGYTF | TGTGCCAGCAGCTCACGGGTCAGGGGACAGGACTATGGCTACACCTTC
TRBJ1-2 | many | - | TRBV11-1 | CASSQRGNYGYTF | TGTGCCAGCAGCCAGAGGGGGAACTATGGCTACACCTTC
TRBJ2-1 | few | TRBD2 | TRBV4-2 | CASSRDGLAGADDHFF | TGTGCCAGCAGCCGTGACGGACTAGCGGGAGCGGATGATCATTTCTTC
TRBJ1-6 | many | - | TRBV19 | CTTRGEDNSPLHF | TGTACCACCCGGGGGGAGGATAATTCACCCCTCCACTTT
TRBJ1-5 | many | TRBD1 | TRBV12-3/TRBV12-4 | CASSLRQGADYSNQPQHF | TGTGCCAGCAGTTTACGACAGGGGGCGGACTATAGCAATCAGCCCCAGCATTTT
TRBJ2-1 | many | TRBD2 | TRBV19 | CASTPVDSGIGEQFF | TGTGCCAGTACCCCCGTGGATAGCGGGATTGGTGAGCAGTTCTTC
TRBJ2-6 | many | - | TRBV12-3/TRBV12-4 | CASSFEGSGANVLTF | TGTGCCAGCAGTTTTGAGGGCTCTGGGGCCAACGTCCTGACTTTC
TRBJ2-2 | few | - | TRBV12-3/TRBV12-4 | CASSRTCSGELFF | TGTGCCAGCAGTCGGACATGTTCCGGGGAGCTGTTTTTT
TRBJ2-2 | once | TRBD2 | TRBV5-1 | CASSLVAGNTGELFF | TGCGCCAGCAGCTTGGTAGCGGGCAACACCGGGGAGCTGTTTTTT
TRBJ2-3 | many | TRBD2 | TRBV20-1 | CSARVAGASDTQYF | TGCAGTGCTAGAGTGGCGGGAGCATCAGATACGCAGTATTTT
TRBJ2-7 | - | TRBD1 | TRBV20-1 | CSATRGQGIYGQYF | TGCAGTGCTACCCGGGGACAGGGGATCTACGGACAGTACTTC
TRBJ1-5 | - | - | TRBV20-1 | CSARGGGNQPQHF | TGCAGTGCTAGAGGGGGGGGCAATCAGCCCCAGCATTTT
TRBJ1-6 | many | - | TRBV2 | CASTDSYNSPLHF | TGTGCCAGCACTGACAGCTATAATTCACCCCTCCACTTT
TRBJ2-5 | - | - | TRBV9 | CASSVGQAKGTQYF | TGTGCCAGCAGCGTAGGACAGGCCAAGGGGACCCAGTACTTC